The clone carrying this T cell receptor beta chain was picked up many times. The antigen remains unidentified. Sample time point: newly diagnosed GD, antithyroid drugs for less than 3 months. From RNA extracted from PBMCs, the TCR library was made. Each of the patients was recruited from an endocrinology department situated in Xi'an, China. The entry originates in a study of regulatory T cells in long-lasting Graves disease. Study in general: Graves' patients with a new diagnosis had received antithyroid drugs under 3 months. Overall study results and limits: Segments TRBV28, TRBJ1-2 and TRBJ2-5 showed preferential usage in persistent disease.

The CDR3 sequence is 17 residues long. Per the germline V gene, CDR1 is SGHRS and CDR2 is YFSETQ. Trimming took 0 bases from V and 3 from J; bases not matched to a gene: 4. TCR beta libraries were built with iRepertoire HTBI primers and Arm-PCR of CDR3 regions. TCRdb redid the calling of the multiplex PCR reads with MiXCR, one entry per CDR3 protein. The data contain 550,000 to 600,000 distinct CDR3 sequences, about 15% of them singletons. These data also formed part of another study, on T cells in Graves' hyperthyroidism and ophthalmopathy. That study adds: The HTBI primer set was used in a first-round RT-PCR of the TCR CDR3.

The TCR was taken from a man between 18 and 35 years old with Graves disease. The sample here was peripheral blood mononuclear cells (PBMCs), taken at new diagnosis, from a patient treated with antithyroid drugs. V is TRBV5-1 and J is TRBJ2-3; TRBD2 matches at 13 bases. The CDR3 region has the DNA TGCGCCAGCAGCTTGGTGGGACTAGCGGGATCGACAGATACGCAGTATTTT. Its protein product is CASSLVGLAGSTDTQYF.